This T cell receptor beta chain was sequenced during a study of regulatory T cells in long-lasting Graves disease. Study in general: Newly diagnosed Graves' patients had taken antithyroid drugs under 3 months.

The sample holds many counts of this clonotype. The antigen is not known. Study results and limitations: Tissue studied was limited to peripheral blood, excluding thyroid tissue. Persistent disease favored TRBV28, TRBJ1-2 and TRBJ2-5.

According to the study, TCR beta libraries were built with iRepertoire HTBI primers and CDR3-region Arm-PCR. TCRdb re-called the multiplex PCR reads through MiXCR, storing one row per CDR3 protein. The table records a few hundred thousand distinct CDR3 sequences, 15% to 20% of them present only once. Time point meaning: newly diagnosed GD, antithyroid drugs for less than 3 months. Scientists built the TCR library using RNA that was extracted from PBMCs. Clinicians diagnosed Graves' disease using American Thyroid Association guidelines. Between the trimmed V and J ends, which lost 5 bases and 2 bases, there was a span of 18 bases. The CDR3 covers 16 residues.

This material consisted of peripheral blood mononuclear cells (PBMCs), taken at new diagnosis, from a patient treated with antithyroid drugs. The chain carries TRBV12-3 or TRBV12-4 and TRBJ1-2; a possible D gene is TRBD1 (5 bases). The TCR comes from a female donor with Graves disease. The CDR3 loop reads CASSPLRGEKNYGYTF. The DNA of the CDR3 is TGTGCCAGCAGTCCCTTGAGAGGGGAAAAAAACTATGGCTACACCTTC.